The clone carrying this TCR beta chain was seen only once. From germline, CDR1 is SNHLY and CDR2 FYNNEI. There are 13 residues in the CDR3. V was clipped by 7 bases and J by 8 bases, with 14 bases between them. The record originates from a study of blood T cell repertoires in COVID-19. Looking at the study overall: The United States, Italy and Spain supplied acute and convalescent COVID-19 samples. T cells, B-cell-depleted T cells, or PBMCs supplied cDNA or gDNA.

Original processing notes: Amplification from reference gene primers served as the basis for estimated nucleated cell counts. Generated by immunoSEQ multiplex PCR, the TCRdb table keeps only in-frame clones and is missing some. V, J and clone size were drawn from that table, and D and trimming were deduced from the DNA. The repertoire holds some 140,000 clones, with around 83% as singletons. Sequences were obtained from peripheral blood. V usage is TRBV2 and J usage is TRBJ1-4; no clear D. The sequence derives from a woman aged 60-70 years with acute or convalescent COVID-19. CDR3 region: CASISLRREKLFF. The CDR3 DNA follows: TGTGCCAGCATCTCCCTCCGTAGAGAAAAACTGTTTTTT. Combining the CDR3 with reference TRBV2 and TRBJ1-4 gives the whole variable domain EPEVTQTPSHQVTQMGQEVILRCVPISNHLYFYWYRQILGQKVEFLVSFYNNEISEKSEIFDDQFSVERPDGSNFTLKIRSTKLEDSAMYFCASISLRREKLFFGSGTQLSVL.